Detailed here is one T cell receptor beta chain. This specimen belongs to a study of beta chain features in type 1 diabetes. Study context: Investigators examined around 110 million sorted cells across all samples.

Trimming left V 1 base short and J 4 bases short, with 14 bases between. This CDR3 region has 16 residues. Per germline, CDR1 LGHNA and CDR2 YSLEER. The investigators reverse transcribed all of the isolated RNA, so they sequenced expressed TCRB transcripts. Method: immunoSEQ multiplex PCR; TCRdb's copy keeps in-frame clones and lacks some. The sample has more than 150,000 clones; around 10% are singletons. V and J are TRBV4-3 and TRBJ1-5; maybe TRBD1 (6 bases). This TCR derives from a man aged 18 to 30 in good health. The specimen was central memory CD4+ T cells from blood. DNA of the CDR3: TGCGCCAGCAGCCAAGTTTGGACAGCACCTAATCAGCCCCAGCATTTT. Translation: CASSQVWTAPNQPQHF.